Listed below are T cell receptor beta chains from one sample, sequenced in a study of blood T cell repertoires in COVID-19. The data were produced by immunoSEQ multiplex PCR, yet TCRdb's version contains in-frame clones alone and is incomplete. This repertoire shows 160,000 or so clones, about 83% found once; its top ten account for around a tenth. The sequenced material came from peripheral blood. All receptors come from a woman aged 70-85 years with COVID-19, enrolled during active disease. CDR3s include the opening cysteine and the closing phenylalanine or tryptophan. The order of the fields is clone size, V gene, J gene, D gene, CDR3 protein, CDR3 DNA. D genes are given only for firm matches. Not every row has a clone size; where given, it reads once, few, many or a size class.

NA,TRBV3-1/TRBV3-2,TRBJ2-7,NA,CASSQDIAYEQYF,TGTGCCAGCAGCCAAGATATAGCCTACGAGCAGTACTTC
NA,TRBV7-7,TRBJ2-5,NA,CASSLDFEETQYF,TGTGCTAGCAGCTTAGACTTCGAAGAGACCCAGTACTTC
few,TRBV2,TRBJ2-3,TRBD1,CASSTTGDPSTDTQYF,TGTGCCAGCAGCACGACAGGGGACCCTAGCACAGATACGCAGTATTTT
NA,TRBV3-1/TRBV3-2,TRBJ1-6,TRBD1,CASSQDFLDRAYNSPLHF,TGTGCCAGCAGCCAAGATTTCCTGGACAGGGCCTATAATTCACCCCTCCACTTT
NA,TRBV3-1/TRBV3-2,TRBJ1-1,TRBD1,CASSLGQGNTEAFF,TGTGCCAGCAGCCTGGGACAGGGTAACACTGAAGCTTTCTTT
NA,TRBV5-1,TRBJ1-4,NA,CASSSEGVSEKLFF,TGCGCCAGCAGCTCCGAGGGGGTTTCGGAAAAACTGTTTTTT
NA,TRBV23-1,TRBJ1-3,TRBD1,CASSPGQGPPIGNTIYF,TGCGCCAGCAGTCCCGGACAGGGGCCCCCCATCGGAAACACCATATATTTT
NA,TRBV7-2,TRBJ2-5,NA,CASSLGVARAQETQYF,TGTGCCAGCAGCTTAGGGGTGGCCAGGGCACAAGAGACCCAGTACTTC
NA,TRBV12-3/TRBV12-4,TRBJ2-7,TRBD1,CASSLTGPHEQYF,TGTGCCAGCAGTTTGACAGGGCCCCACGAGCAGTACTTC
NA,TRBV7-3,TRBJ2-3,TRBD1,CASSPLRGHGTDTQYF,TGTGCCAGCAGCCCTCTCAGGGGGCATGGCACAGATACGCAGTATTTT
NA,TRBV7-3,TRBJ2-7,TRBD1,CASSEGQETQQYF,TGTGCCAGCAGCGAAGGACAGGAAACGCAGCAGTACTTC
once,TRBV12-3/TRBV12-4,TRBJ1-6,NA,CASTNGGSPLHF,TGTGCCAGCACCAACGGGGGTTCACCCCTCCACTTT
NA,TRBV23-1,TRBJ1-1,NA,CASSQFRGARTEAFF,TGCGCCAGCAGTCAATTTAGGGGCGCGAGAACTGAAGCTTTCTTT
NA,TRBV9,TRBJ1-6,TRBD1,CASSAGTGRSPLHF,TGTGCCAGCAGCGCCGGGACAGGGCGCTCACCCCTCCACTTT
NA,TRBV21-1,TRBJ1-5,NA,CASSKGSGERNQPQHF,TGTGCCAGCAGCAAAGGTAGCGGAGAGCGCAATCAGCCCCAGCATTTT
NA,TRBV13,TRBJ1-2,NA,CASRSPTQGLGGYTF,TGTGCCAGCAGATCCCCAACACAGGGCCTGGGAGGCTACACCTTC
once,TRBV9,TRBJ2-3,NA,CASSVNIYPSTDTQYF,TGTGCCAGCAGCGTAAATATCTACCCGAGCACAGATACGCAGTATTTT
NA,TRBV6-5,TRBJ1-1,NA,CASSDRKNTEAFF,TGTGCCAGCAGCGACAGGAAGAACACTGAAGCTTTCTTT
NA,TRBV2,TRBJ2-2,NA,CASSGENTGELFF,TGTGCCAGCAGCGGAGAAAACACCGGGGAGCTGTTTTTT
NA,TRBV7-2,TRBJ1-5,NA,CASSLEPEEPQHF,TGTGCCAGCAGCTTAGAACCGGAGGAGCCCCAGCATTTT
NA,TRBV10-3,TRBJ1-2,NA,CAIKPTVPLFGYTF,TGTGCCATCAAGCCGACAGTCCCCCTTTTCGGCTACACCTTC
NA,TRBV7-6,TRBJ2-2,NA,CASSSYSTGELFF,TGTGCCAGCAGCTCCTACAGTACCGGGGAGCTGTTTTTT
NA,TRBV24-1,TRBJ2-1,NA,CATSDFGSGAYNEQFF,TGTGCCACCAGTGATTTCGGATCCGGGGCCTACAATGAGCAGTTCTTC
NA,TRBV5-6,TRBJ2-1,NA,CASSLDVSSSYNEQFF,TGTGCCAGCAGCTTGGATGTGTCCAGCTCCTACAATGAGCAGTTCTTC
NA,TRBV3-1/TRBV3-2,TRBJ1-1,TRBD1,CASRRQGVTEAFF,TGTGCCAGCAGAAGACAGGGAGTGACTGAAGCTTTCTTT
NA,TRBV18,TRBJ2-7,TRBD2,CASSQRGGLYEQYF,TGTGCCAGCTCACAACGGGGGGGGCTGTACGAGCAGTACTTC
NA,TRBV9,TRBJ2-5,TRBD1,CASSSRDRGGETQYF,TGTGCCAGCAGCAGCCGGGACAGGGGCGGCGAGACCCAGTACTTC
NA,TRBV30,TRBJ1-5,NA,CAWSPTGVYQPQHF,TGTGCCTGGAGCCCAACAGGAGTATATCAGCCCCAGCATTTT
once,TRBV7-9,TRBJ1-5,NA,CASSLVEGITVQPQHF,TGTGCCAGCAGCTTAGTTGAGGGCATTACGGTTCAGCCCCAGCATTTT
NA,TRBV20-1,TRBJ2-5,NA,CSANSQETQYF,TGCAGTGCAAACAGCCAAGAGACCCAGTACTTC
NA,TRBV5-1,TRBJ2-1,TRBD1,CASSLIQGADNEQFF,TGCGCCAGCAGCTTGATTCAGGGGGCGGACAATGAGCAGTTCTTC
NA,TRBV2,TRBJ1-2,NA,CASSAQGYTGYTF,TGTGCCAGCAGTGCACAGGGTTACACCGGCTACACCTTC
NA,TRBV19,TRBJ1-6,NA,CASSVGSSYNSPLHF,TGTGCCAGTAGTGTCGGGAGCTCCTATAATTCACCCCTCCACTTT
few,TRBV27,TRBJ2-7,TRBD1,CASKGAGGQGFPYEQYF,TGTGCCAGCAAGGGAGCCGGGGGACAGGGCTTTCCCTACGAGCAGTACTTC
NA,TRBV3-1/TRBV3-2,TRBJ2-7,TRBD2,CASSQEKRGALTGYEQYF,TGTGCCAGCAGCCAAGAGAAGCGGGGGGCCCTAACCGGGTACGAGCAGTACTTC
NA,TRBV10-3,TRBJ1-2,NA,CAISAGNYGYTF,TGTGCCATCAGTGCCGGGAACTATGGCTACACCTTC
NA,TRBV30,TRBJ2-2,NA,CAWSVGGSGTGELFF,TGTGCCTGGAGTGTTGGGGGGTCGGGCACCGGGGAGCTGTTTTTT
NA,TRBV5-1,TRBJ2-1,TRBD2,CASSPTGLAGGYNEQFF,TGCGCCAGCAGCCCCACCGGACTAGCGGGCGGATACAATGAGCAGTTCTTC
NA,TRBV7-2,TRBJ1-1,NA,CASSSFQGTEAFF,TGTGCCAGCAGTAGCTTCCAGGGTACCGAAGCTTTCTTT
NA,TRBV4-2,TRBJ2-7,NA,CASSQTQPGEGASSYEQYF,TGTGCCAGCAGCCAAACGCAACCCGGCGAGGGCGCTAGCTCCTACGAGCAGTACTTC
NA,TRBV10-1,TRBJ2-3,TRBD2,CASSESTLRGYTDTQYF,TGCGCCAGCAGTGAGTCGACTTTGCGGGGGTACACAGATACGCAGTATTTT
NA,TRBV5-1,TRBJ1-2,NA,CASSWGQGNYGYTF,TGCGCCAGCAGCTGGGGGCAGGGGAACTATGGCTACACCTTC
NA,TRBV28,TRBJ1-2,NA,CASSLDPGGKGTYGYTF,TGTGCCAGCAGTTTAGATCCTGGGGGCAAGGGAACTTATGGCTACACCTTC
once,TRBV19,TRBJ2-3,NA,CASSVVRGGDTQYF,TGTGCCAGTAGTGTCGTCAGGGGAGGGGATACGCAGTATTTT